These 15 T cell receptor beta chains were all obtained from the same sample, sequenced in a study of T cell changes during pregnancy in multiple sclerosis. Using immunoSEQ multiplex PCR, the repertoire was profiled, and TCRdb retains in-frame clones only, with some absent. The sample records fewer than 55,000 clones, 90% being singletons. The sample here was peripheral blood, taken after pregnancy. These TCRs come from a female donor in good health, enrolled as a control in a pregnancy study.

V and J are TRBV30 and TRBJ1-1; 9 nucleotides agree with TRBD1. Germline lookup yields CDR1 GTSNPN and CDR2 SVGIG (reference sequence). The J segment lost 1 base and the V segment lost 4 bases, leaving 4 bases of the junction unmatched. The CDR3 consists of 14 residues. The CDR3 bases are TGTGCCTGGACTCGGGGACAGGGGAACACTGAAGCTTTCTTT. Translating it yields CAWTRGQGNTEAFF. The variable domain in full, with the rest retrieved from reference TRBV30 and TRBJ1-1, is SQTIHQWPATLVQPVGSPLSLECTVEGTSNPNLYWYRQAAGRGLQLLFYSVGIGQISSEVPQNLSASRPQDRQFILSSKKLLLSDSGFYLCAWTRGQGNTEAFFGQGTRLTVV.

V is TRBV4-3 and J is TRBJ2-1; 8 bases map to TRBD2. The CDR3 is 18 amino acids. Germline V gives CDR1 LGHNA, CDR2 YSLEER. V gave up 0 bases and J gave up 7 bases; unmatched junction bases: 14. CDR3 residues: CASSQDWEAGETWNEQFF. The CDR3 region has the DNA TGCGCCAGCAGCCAAGATTGGGAAGCGGGGGAAACTTGGAATGAGCAGTTCTTC.

V usage is TRBV5-1 and J usage is TRBJ1-6; D might be TRBD1 (6 bases). The length of the CDR3 is 14 residues. Germline V gives CDR1 SGHRS, CDR2 YFSETQ. Trimming left V 3 bases short and J 10 bases short, with 14 bases between. Here the CDR3 reads CASSWAQGESPLHF. CDR3 DNA sequence: TGCGCCAGCAGCTGGGCACAGGGTGAGTCACCCCTCCACTTT. Full variable domain (outside the CDR3, taken from reference TRBV5-1 and TRBJ1-6): KAGVTQTPRYLIKTRGQQVTLSCSPISGHRSVSWYQQTPGQGLQFLFEYFSETQRNKGNFPGRFSGRQFSNSRSEMNVSTLELGDSALYLCASSWAQGESPLHFGNGTRLTVT.

This clone was seen more than once but under ten times. The V gene is TRBV19, the J gene TRBJ1-2; D is unresolved. Per germline, CDR1 LNHDA and CDR2 SQIVND (reference sequence). V was pared by 3 bases and J by 8 bases, with 13 bases between. This CDR3 has 13 amino acids. The CDR3 DNA sequence: TGTGCCAGTAGTATTTCCCCAGTCTGGGGCTACACCTTC. Protein: CASSISPVWGYTF. The variable domain in full, with the rest retrieved from reference TRBV19 and TRBJ1-2, is DGGITQSPKYLFRKEGQNVTLSCEQNLNHDAMYWYRQDPGQGLRLIYYSQIVNDFQKGDIAEGYSVSREKKESFPLTVTSAQKNPTAFYLCASSISPVWGYTFGSGTRLTVV.

V gene TRBV28 combines with J gene TRBJ1-4, with D uncertain. CDR1 and CDR2 (germline): MDHEN, SYDVKM. The V gene lost 3 bases and the J gene lost 4 bases, with 9 bases spanning the gap. This CDR3 has 14 amino acids. CDR3 nucleotides: TGTGCCAGCAGTTTCCGGCGGAATAATGAAAAACTGTTTTTT. It codes for CASSFRRNNEKLFF.

CDR3 in amino acids: CASSLEDRTNYGYTF. CDR3 coding DNA: TGTGCCAGCAGCTTAGAGGACAGGACCAACTATGGCTACACCTTC. V is TRBV7-2 and J is TRBJ1-2; 7 bases map to TRBD1. This CDR3 has 15 amino acids. CDR1 SGHTA and CDR2 FQGNSA come from the germline V gene. Trimming took 1 base from V and 2 from J; bases not matched to a gene: 4.

The chain has TRBV9 and TRBJ2-1; perhaps TRBD1 as D (6 bases). Germline-derived CDR1 and CDR2 are SGDLS and YYNGEE. V was pared by 0 bases and J by 7 bases, with 14 bases between. The CDR3 totals 15 residues. CDR3 DNA sequence: TGTGCCAGCAGCGTAGCGTTACAGGGTTGGAATGAGCAGTTCTTC. It yields the protein CASSVALQGWNEQFF.

V gene TRBV6-1 combines with J gene TRBJ2-7, with D tentatively TRBD1 (6 bases). The CDR3 has 15 residues. From germline, CDR1 is MNHNS and CDR2 SASEGT. With 7 bases removed from V and 2 bases from J, the gap between germline ends came to 18 bases. This chain's CDR3 is CASTKGWGPAYEQYF. As DNA, the CDR3 is TGTGCCAGCACCAAAGGGTGGGGGCCCGCCTACGAGCAGTACTTC.

This chain joins TRBV13 and TRBJ2-7; 12 bases fit TRBD2. The ends lost 4 bases at V and 3 bases at J; junction bases unmatched: 7. CDR1 is PRHDT and CDR2 is FYEKMQ in the germline V gene (reference sequence). This CDR3 is built from 16 residues. CDR3 DNA: TGTGCCAGCAGCTCCTCCACTAGCGGGGGGTTCTACGAGCAGTACTTC. Residues: CASSSSTSGGFYEQYF.

The chain links TRBV28 to TRBJ1-5; D ambiguous. The ends were cut back, 6 bases at V and 4 bases at J, with 13 bases in the middle. Germline loops: CDR1 MDHEN, CDR2 SYDVKM. CDR3 length: 14 residues. Here the CDR3 reads CASRGSTGNQPQHF. The DNA of the CDR3 is TGTGCCAGCAGGGGGAGTACCGGGAATCAGCCCCAGCATTTT.

V gene TRBV6-5 combines with J gene TRBJ1-2; TRBD1 might be the D (6 bases). CDR1 is MNHEY, CDR2 SVGAGI, per germline. The CDR3 has 14 amino acids. The V end lost 8 bases, the J end lost 8 bases, and 21 bases lay between the germline ends. CDR3 DNA: TGTGCCAGCGGGCGGGGAGGGGGGGGGCGAGGCTACACCTTC. It yields the protein CASGRGGGGRGYTF.

V and J are TRBV7-2 and TRBJ2-3, with TRBD2 identical over 9 bases. The CDR3 length is 14 residues. V lost 1 base and J lost 8; bases outside the gene matches: 4. The germline CDR1 and CDR2 sequences are SGHTA and FQGNSA. The CDR3 DNA reads TGTGCCAGCAGCTTAGTGGGCGGGGGGGCTACGCAGTATTTT. It is translated as CASSLVGGGATQYF.

This clone was recorded only once. This chain links TRBV30 with TRBJ2-1, with D possibly TRBD1 on 5 matching bases. The CDR3 extends over 14 amino acids. V lost 7 bases and J 4 bases, leaving 17 bases between the germline ends. Germline values: CDR1 GTSNPN, CDR2 SVGIG (reference sequence). CDR3 region: CASYRRSGYNEQFF. Written as DNA, the CDR3 is TGTGCCTCCTATCGCCGGTCAGGGTACAATGAGCAGTTCTTC.

The rearrangement uses TRBV7-9 and TRBJ2-2, with a possible D match to TRBD1 (5 bases). Trimming took off 5 bases at V and 4 bases at J, with 17 bases between the two ends. The CDR3 totals 16 residues. CDR1 is SEHNR and CDR2 is FQNEAQ in the germline V gene (reference sequence). The CDR3 protein is CASSLDMGYGTGELFF. The CDR3 nucleotides read TGTGCCAGCAGCCTGGACATGGGTTATGGCACCGGGGAGCTGTTTTTT.

The CDR3 loop reads CASSPVTAPRSKNIQYF. CDR3 DNA: TGTGCCAGTAGTCCCGTGACAGCCCCTCGATCCAAAAACATTCAGTACTTC. The genes are TRBV19 and TRBJ2-4; weak D call: TRBD1 (5 bases). Between the trimmed V and J ends, which lost 5 bases and 2 bases, there was a span of 19 bases. The CDR3 totals 17 residues. The V gene's germline CDR1 is LNHDA and CDR2 SQIVND (reference sequence). The variable domain in full, with the rest retrieved from reference TRBV19 and TRBJ2-4, is DGGITQSPKYLFRKEGQNVTLSCEQNLNHDAMYWYRQDPGQGLRLIYYSQIVNDFQKGDIAEGYSVSREKKESFPLTVTSAQKNPTAFYLCASSPVTAPRSKNIQYFGAGTRLSVL.